This is a list of T cell receptor beta chains from one sample in a study of blood T cells in healthy people across ages. TCRdb re-analysed the 5' RACE reads in MiXCR, keeping a single row per CDR3 protein. The sample includes 1.5 million to 2 million distinct CDR3 sequences, 25% to 30% of them seen just once. The sample consisted of blood. Receptors were obtained from a woman in her thirties in good health. CDR3s include the opening cysteine and the closing phenylalanine or tryptophan. The order of the fields is J gene, V gene, D gene, clone size, CDR3 DNA, CDR3 protein. D genes are given only for firm matches. Clone size is shown for a subset of rows, as once, few, many or a class of expanded clone.

>TRBJ2-7|TRBV27|.|few
TGTGCCAGCAGTTTATTGGACGGCAACGAGCAGTACTTC
CASSLLDGNEQYF
>TRBJ1-5|TRBV12-3/TRBV12-4|TRBD1|.
TGTGCCAGCAGAGACAGGGGCCTCAATCAGCCCCAGCATTTT
CASRDRGLNQPQHF
>TRBJ1-4|TRBV7-9|.|.
TGTGCCAGCAGCTTCCGGGAGGCGGGGGAAAAACTGTTTTTT
CASSFREAGEKLFF
>TRBJ2-7|TRBV7-2|.|.
TGTGCCAGCATCCCGCGCCAGGGGGGGTACGAGCAGTACTTC
CASIPRQGGYEQYF
>TRBJ2-7|TRBV6-6|.|many
TGTGCCAGCAACCAGGGGAGCTCCTACGAGCAGTACTTC
CASNQGSSYEQYF
>TRBJ1-5|TRBV28|.|many
TGTGCCACTACAGGGTTTCGCAATCAGCCCCAGCATTTT
CATTGFRNQPQHF
>TRBJ1-1|TRBV5-1|.|.
TGCGCCAGCAGCTTGGTGAGAGGGGTATTGGGAGACACTGAAGCTTTCTTT
CASSLVRGVLGDTEAFF
>TRBJ2-1|TRBV6-2/TRBV6-3|TRBD2|.
TGTGCCAGCAGTTACGGGGTTCAGGGGACTAGGGTTCCGTTCTTC
CASSYGVQGTRVPFF
>TRBJ2-1|TRBV28|TRBD1|.
TGTGCCAGCAATGTACCGGGACAGGTTTACAATGAGCAGTTCTTC
CASNVPGQVYNEQFF
>TRBJ2-7|TRBV12-3/TRBV12-4|.|.
TGTGCCAGCAGTTTCTCTATCAATGAGCAGTACTTC
CASSFSINEQYF
>TRBJ2-7|TRBV3-1|TRBD1|few
TGTGCCAGCAGCCCATGGGACAGGTCCACCTACGAGCAGTACTTC
CASSPWDRSTYEQYF
>TRBJ2-5|TRBV19|TRBD1|.
TGTGCCACTCCAGACGGGACAGGGAAACGTAACCAAGAGACCCAGTACTTC
CATPDGTGKRNQETQYF
>TRBJ1-5|TRBV12-2|.|.
TGTGCAAGTCGCTTAGTCGGGGGGGAGGGGCGATTTGATGATCCCAATCAGCCCCAGCATTTT
CASRLVGGEGRFDDPNQPQHF
>TRBJ1-3|TRBV19|.|few
TGTGCCAGTAGGGACACCTCCTCTGGAAACACCATATATTTT
CASRDTSSGNTIYF
>TRBJ2-1|TRBV19|.|few
TGTGCCAGTAGTGACGGGCCCTTACCCTACAATGAGCAGTTCTTC
CASSDGPLPYNEQFF
>TRBJ1-5|TRBV10-3|TRBD1|.
TGTGCCATCAGTGAGACAGGGGATCAGCCCCAGCATTTT
CAISETGDQPQHF
>TRBJ2-3|TRBV29-1|.|.
TGCAGCGTGGAGCGGCAACCGGGGGATACGCAGTATTTT
CSVERQPGDTQYF
>TRBJ2-4|TRBV29-1|.|many
TGCAGCGTTGAAAGGGACCAAAAAAACATTCAGTACTTC
CSVERDQKNIQYF
>TRBJ2-3|TRBV12-5|TRBD1|few
TGTGCTAGTGGTTTTGCAGGGGGCATCTCTAGCACAGATACGCAGTATTTT
CASGFAGGISSTDTQYF
>TRBJ1-1|TRBV5-1|.|.
TGCGCCAGCAGAAACCGGGACTCCTGGGAGGCTTTCTTT
CASRNRDSWEAFF
>TRBJ2-7|TRBV25-1|TRBD2|many
TGTGCCAGCTCACGGGAGGACGAGCAGTACTTC
CASSREDEQYF
>TRBJ2-7|TRBV6-5|.|few
TGTGCCAGCAGTTACTCAGGGGGAGTCGAGTACTTC
CASSYSGGVEYF
>TRBJ1-2|TRBV5-6|TRBD1|.
TGTGCCAGCAGCGCTGGACAGGGGTTTAACTATGGCTACACCTTC
CASSAGQGFNYGYTF
>TRBJ2-5|TRBV20-1|TRBD2|.
TGCAGTGCTATTACGGGACTAGGCTACAATGAGCGGTACTTC
CSAITGLGYNERYF
>TRBJ2-3|TRBV20-1|TRBD2|few
TGCAGTGCAAATCCGACTAGCGGGGATGGAGATACGCAGTATTTT
CSANPTSGDGDTQYF
>TRBJ2-7|TRBV29-1|TRBD1|.
TGCAGCGTTGAAGGATGGTCTACAACAGGGGTCGACTACGAGCAGTACTTC
CSVEGWSTTGVDYEQYF
>TRBJ1-6|TRBV4-1|.|.
TGCGCCAGCAGCCGGCTCATTAATTCACCCCTCCACTTT
CASSRLINSPLHF
>TRBJ1-2|TRBV12-5|.|.
TGTGCTAGTGGTTTGGTGGGACGTGGCTACACCTTC
CASGLVGRGYTF
>TRBJ1-4|TRBV5-1|.|.
TGCGCCAGCAGTTACCTTGGACAGTGGGCTAATGAAAAACTGTTTTTT
CASSYLGQWANEKLFF
>TRBJ2-3|TRBV20-1|.|many
TGCAGTGCTAGTAAAAGGGTTCCGCAGTATTTT
CSASKRVPQYF
>TRBJ2-7|TRBV12-3/TRBV12-4|.|many
TGTGCCAGCAGTTTACAGTCCATGGAGCAGTACTTC
CASSLQSMEQYF
>TRBJ2-7|TRBV5-1|TRBD2|.
TGCGCCAGCAGCTTGGTCGCCAGCGGGAGATACGAGCAGTACTTC
CASSLVASGRYEQYF
>TRBJ2-2|TRBV19|.|.
TGTGCCAGTAGTATTCATGAAAACACCGGGGAGCTGTTTTTT
CASSIHENTGELFF
>TRBJ2-7|TRBV29-1|.|few
TGCAGCGTTGGGTTGGCCGGGCCCTACAATGAGCAGTACTTC
CSVGLAGPYNEQYF
>TRBJ1-5|TRBV7-9|.|.
TGTGCCAGCAGCCATTCCTCGGGGTCACTCTATCAGCCCCAGCATTTT
CASSHSSGSLYQPQHF
>TRBJ2-1|TRBV24-1|.|few
TGTGCCACCAGTGATTTTTTGACAAACAATGAGCAGTTCTTC
CATSDFLTNNEQFF
>TRBJ1-6|TRBV7-6|.|.
TGTGCCAGCAGCTCAGGTGTGTGGGATCACTCACCCCTCCACTTT
CASSSGVWDHSPLHF
>TRBJ1-2|TRBV28|TRBD1|few
TGTGCCAGCACCCAAGACAGGGACTATGGCTACACCTTC
CASTQDRDYGYTF
>TRBJ1-1|TRBV5-1|.|.
TGCGCCAGCAGAGGGGCGGACACTGAAGCTTTCTTT
CASRGADTEAFF
>TRBJ1-6|TRBV7-2|.|few
TGTGCCAGCAGCGCATCCTATAATTCACCCCTCCACTTT
CASSASYNSPLHF
>TRBJ2-4|TRBV10-3|TRBD2|many
TGTGCCATCAGTGAGGGACTAGCGGGAGCCAAAAACATTCAGTACTTC
CAISEGLAGAKNIQYF
>TRBJ2-5|TRBV27|.|many
TGTGCCAGCAGTTACAGGAATGAAGAGACCCAGTACTTC
CASSYRNEETQYF
>TRBJ2-2|TRBV7-2|TRBD2|once
TGTACCAGCAGCCGACAGCGGGGGGCGATCACCGGGGAGCTGTTTTTT
CTSSRQRGAITGELFF
>TRBJ1-2|TRBV4-1|.|.
TGCGCCAGCAGCCAAGGGGCAGTTTACACCTTC
CASSQGAVYTF
>TRBJ2-2|TRBV4-3|.|.
TGCGCCAGCAGCCGGAATCTGAACACCGGGGAGCTGTTTTTT
CASSRNLNTGELFF
>TRBJ2-1|TRBV7-3|.|many
TGTGCCAGCAGCTTAGGCGAGAGGGATGAGCAGTTCTTC
CASSLGERDEQFF
>TRBJ2-1|TRBV24-1|.|.
TGTGCCACCGGGGGGTCCTACAATGAGCAGTTCTTC
CATGGSYNEQFF
>TRBJ1-5|TRBV10-2|TRBD1|.
TGCGCCAGCAATAGACAGGGCGATCAGCCCCAGCATTTT
CASNRQGDQPQHF
>TRBJ2-4|TRBV11-2|TRBD1|few
TGTGCCAGCAGCTTAGATCCAAGACAGGGCTTAGCCAAAAACATTCAGTACTTC
CASSLDPRQGLAKNIQYF
>TRBJ2-7|TRBV29-1|.|many
TGCAGCGTCTTGTCGGACGAGCAGTACTTC
CSVLSDEQYF
>TRBJ1-4|TRBV20-1|TRBD1|many
TGCAGTGCTTCCCCGGCCGAAGACAGGGAAGGTGAAAAACTGTTTTTT
CSASPAEDREGEKLFF
>TRBJ2-1|TRBV6-5|TRBD2|few
TGTGCCAGCAGTTCCTTGGCTAGCGGGTACTACAATGAGCAGTTCTTC
CASSSLASGYYNEQFF